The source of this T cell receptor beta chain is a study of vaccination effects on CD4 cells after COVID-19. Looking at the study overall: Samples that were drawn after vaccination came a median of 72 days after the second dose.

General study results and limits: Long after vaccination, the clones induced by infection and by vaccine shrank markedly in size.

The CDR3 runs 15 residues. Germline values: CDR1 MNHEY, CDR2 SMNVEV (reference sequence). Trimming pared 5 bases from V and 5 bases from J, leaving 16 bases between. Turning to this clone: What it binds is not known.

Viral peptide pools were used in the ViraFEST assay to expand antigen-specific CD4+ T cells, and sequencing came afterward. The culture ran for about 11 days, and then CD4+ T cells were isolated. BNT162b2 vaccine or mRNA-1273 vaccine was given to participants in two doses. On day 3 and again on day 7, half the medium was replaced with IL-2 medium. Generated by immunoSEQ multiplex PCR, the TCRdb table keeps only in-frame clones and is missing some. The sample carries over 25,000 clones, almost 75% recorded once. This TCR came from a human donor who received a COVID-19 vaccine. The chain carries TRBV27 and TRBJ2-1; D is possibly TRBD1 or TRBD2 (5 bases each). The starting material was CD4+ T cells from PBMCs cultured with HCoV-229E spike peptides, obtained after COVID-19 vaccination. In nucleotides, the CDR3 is TGTGCCAGCAGTGGGGCGCTACTAGTAAACAATGAGCAGTTCTTC. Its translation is CASSGALLVNNEQFF.